Listed below are T cell receptor beta chains from one sample, sequenced in a study of regulatory T cells in long-lasting Graves disease. From the multiplex PCR reads, TCRdb called clonotypes with MiXCR, one entry per CDR3 protein. The repertoire holds around 360,000 distinct CDR3 sequences, around 15% seen once, with 20% in the top ten. The sample was also reused in another study, on T cells in Graves' hyperthyroidism and ophthalmopathy.

The sample was peripheral blood mononuclear cells (PBMCs), taken at new diagnosis, from a patient treated with antithyroid drugs. The receptors shown here come from a woman aged 18-29 years with Graves disease. Each CDR3 is given with its conserved first and last residue. The D gene is left open where the match is weak. The size field is filled for only some rows; it gives once, few, many or a size class.

v_gene	abundance	j_gene	d_gene	CDR3aa	CDR3nt
TRBV29-1	NA	TRBJ2-1	NA	CSVGSYNEQFF	TGCAGCGTTGGGTCCTACAATGAGCAGTTCTTC
TRBV29-1	many	TRBJ2-6	NA	CSVVGGQESSGANVLTF	TGCAGCGTTGTGGGCGGGCAGGAGAGCTCTGGGGCCAACGTCCTGACTTTC
TRBV11-2	many	TRBJ2-1	TRBD2	CASSLLGGAGNEQFF	TGTGCCAGCAGCTTACTCGGGGGGGCCGGGAATGAGCAGTTCTTC
TRBV18	many	TRBJ1-1	NA	CASSPGTGITEAFF	TGTGCCAGCTCACCCGGCACAGGGATCACTGAAGCTTTCTTT
TRBV30	few	TRBJ2-1	NA	CAWRRTGCDYNEQSF	TGTGCCTGGAGACGTACAGGGTGTGATTACAATGAGCAGTCCTTC
TRBV12-3/TRBV12-4	many	TRBJ1-4	TRBD1	CASRHGYGTVVEKLFF	TGTGCCAGCAGACATGGATACGGGACAGTCGTGGAAAAACTGTTTTTT
TRBV7-9	many	TRBJ2-5	NA	CASSSWYQETQYF	TGTGCCAGCAGCTCCTGGTACCAAGAGACCCAGTACTTC
TRBV4-1	few	TRBJ2-1	NA	CASSQGQYNEQFF	TGCGCCAGCAGCCAAGGTCAATACAATGAGCAGTTCTTC
TRBV6-2/TRBV6-3	many	TRBJ2-5	TRBD1	CASTTGGVETQYF	TGTGCCAGCACAACAGGGGGCGTCGAGACCCAGTACTTC
TRBV12-3/TRBV12-4	NA	TRBJ1-6	NA	CASSLAGRGSPLHF	TGTGCCAGCAGTTTAGCGGGGAGAGGCTCACCCCTCCACTTT
TRBV3-1	few	TRBJ2-7	NA	CASSPRGPTYEQYF	TGTGCCAGCAGCCCCCGCGGACCAACCTACGAGCAGTACTTC
TRBV29-1	many	TRBJ2-7	NA	CSVRQDSYEQYF	TGCAGCGTAAGACAGGATTCCTACGAGCAGTACTTC
TRBV10-3	many	TRBJ1-1	NA	CAISEDRNTEAFF	TGTGCCATCAGTGAGGACAGGAACACTGAAGCTTTCTTT
TRBV7-3	NA	TRBJ2-2	NA	CASSLMGTTGELFF	TGTGCCAGCAGCTTAATGGGGACCACCGGGGAGCTGTTTTTT
TRBV27	NA	TRBJ1-6	NA	CASSLSTRRNSPLHF	TGTGCCAGCAGTTTATCTACCCGGAGAAATTCACCCCTCCACTTT
TRBV28	many	TRBJ1-6	NA	CASSFSKGFSPLHF	TGTGCCAGCAGTTTTTCCAAAGGGTTTTCACCCCTCCACTTT
TRBV3-1	NA	TRBJ2-3	NA	CASRPTGGPSTDTQYF	TGTGCCAGCAGACCGACAGGAGGGCCTAGCACAGATACGCAGTATTTT
TRBV20-1	many	TRBJ2-5	NA	CSARDLTSSQETQYF	TGCAGTGCTAGAGATCTAACTAGCTCTCAAGAGACCCAGTACTTC
TRBV20-1	few	TRBJ2-1	NA	CSVGRLANEQFF	TGCAGTGTCGGTCGACTTGCCAATGAGCAGTTCTTC
TRBV16	many	TRBJ1-2	TRBD1	CASSLTGQGARGYTF	TGTGCCAGCAGCCTCACCGGACAGGGGGCGCGAGGCTACACCTTC
TRBV3-1	few	TRBJ2-1	NA	CASSQMSASGEQFF	TGTGCCAGCAGCCAAATGTCGGCATCGGGAGAGCAGTTCTTC
TRBV2	many	TRBJ2-6	TRBD1	CASSDRAGANVLTF	TGTGCCAGCAGCGACAGGGCGGGGGCCAACGTCCTGACTTTC
TRBV6-2/TRBV6-3	NA	TRBJ2-2	NA	CASSYPSFGLFF	TGTGCCAGCAGTTACCCGAGCTTTGGGCTGTTTTTT
TRBV2	many	TRBJ2-5	TRBD1	CASSEGTGEKTQYF	TGTGCCAGCAGTGAGGGGACAGGGGAAAAGACCCAGTACTTC
TRBV19	many	TRBJ2-5	NA	CASRRTPQETQYF	TGTGCCAGTAGGAGGACACCCCAAGAGACCCAGTACTTC
TRBV2	many	TRBJ1-1	NA	CASSARRVVRGAFF	TGTGCCAGCAGCGCCCGGCGGGTGGTCAGGGGAGCTTTCTTT
TRBV12-3/TRBV12-4	many	TRBJ2-1	TRBD1	CASSSTSRDSDSRSSYNEQFF	TGTGCCAGCAGTTCGACGTCCCGGGACAGTGATTCCAGGAGCTCCTACAATGAGCAGTTCTTC
TRBV5-1	many	TRBJ2-2	TRBD1	CASSLELSRQGVTGELFF	TGTGCCAGCAGCTTGGAGTTGAGCCGACAGGGAGTTACCGGGGAGCTGTTTTTT
TRBV2	NA	TRBJ2-1	NA	CASSRNTGTGLRGEQFF	TGTGCCAGCAGTCGAAATACCGGGACCGGCTTGCGAGGTGAGCAGTTCTTC
TRBV20-1	NA	TRBJ2-2	TRBD2	CSARTGLAGGSNTGELFF	TGCAGTGCTAGAACCGGACTAGCGGGAGGTTCGAACACCGGGGAGCTGTTTTTT
TRBV12-3/TRBV12-4	many	TRBJ2-1	TRBD2	CASSFPSGGDEQFF	TGTGCCAGCAGTTTTCCTAGCGGGGGAGATGAGCAGTTCTTC
TRBV10-3	NA	TRBJ2-7	TRBD1	CATRDSEQYF	TGTGCCACCCGGGACAGCGAGCAGTACTTC
TRBV25-1	many	TRBJ1-1	NA	CASSEEPGNTEAFF	TGTGCCAGCAGTGAAGAGCCGGGGAACACTGAAGCTTTCTTT
TRBV28	many	TRBJ2-1	NA	CASKDGPSRDEQFF	TGTGCCAGCAAGGACGGACCCTCGAGGGATGAGCAGTTCTTC
TRBV6-2/TRBV6-3	few	TRBJ2-7	NA	CASSYIHEQYF	TGTGCCAGCAGTTACATCCACGAGCAGTACTTC
TRBV3-1	NA	TRBJ1-3	NA	CASSQGGGTAGNTIYF	TGTGCCAGCAGCCAAGGAGGTGGAACGGCTGGAAACACCATATATTTT
TRBV6-2/TRBV6-3	NA	TRBJ2-1	NA	CASGRGSRDNEQFF	TGTGCCAGCGGTAGAGGGAGTAGAGACAATGAGCAGTTCTTC
TRBV7-8	many	TRBJ2-3	NA	CASSRLGGFRVGGLSTDTQYF	TGTGCCAGCAGCCGCCTTGGAGGATTTCGTGTGGGGGGGCTAAGCACAGATACGCAGTATTTT
TRBV2	NA	TRBJ2-7	NA	CASSVDGGLYEQYF	TGTGCCAGCAGTGTGGACGGCGGGCTCTACGAGCAGTACTTC
TRBV2	many	TRBJ2-7	NA	CASSAGINEQYF	TGTGCCAGCAGTGCGGGGATCAACGAGCAGTACTTC
TRBV11-3	many	TRBJ2-3	NA	CASSSSDGYTDTQYF	TGTGCCAGCAGCTCATCAGACGGTTACACAGATACGCAGTATTTT
TRBV15	NA	TRBJ2-7	TRBD2	CATSRVGRGGGYEQYF	TGTGCCACCAGCAGAGTGGGGAGGGGCGGGGGCTACGAGCAGTACTTC
TRBV6-2/TRBV6-3	many	TRBJ2-5	NA	CASSSVPGRETQYF	TGTGCCAGCAGCTCCGTCCCGGGCAGGGAGACCCAGTACTTC
TRBV19	NA	TRBJ2-7	TRBD1	CASSPTQTGYEQYF	TGTGCCAGTAGTCCTACCCAGACAGGGTACGAGCAGTACTTC
TRBV6-5	NA	TRBJ2-7	NA	CASSYGDLLRGESSYEQYF	TGTGCCAGCAGTTACGGGGACCTCTTGAGAGGGGAGTCATCCTACGAGCAGTACTTC
TRBV10-3	many	TRBJ2-2	NA	CAISFSSGNTGELFF	TGTGCCATCAGTTTCAGTAGCGGAAACACCGGGGAGCTGTTTTTT
TRBV12-3/TRBV12-4	many	TRBJ2-7	NA	CASSTLQGSTGEQYF	TGTGCCAGCAGCACCTTGCAGGGGAGTACGGGCGAGCAGTACTTC
TRBV3-1	many	TRBJ2-4	TRBD2	CASSQDLLAGENIQYF	TGTGCCAGCAGCCAAGATCTGCTAGCGGGGGAAAACATTCAGTACTTC
TRBV3-1	many	TRBJ1-1	NA	CASSRRTENTEAFF	TGTGCCAGCAGCCGTAGGACGGAGAACACTGAAGCTTTCTTT
TRBV20-1	many	TRBJ2-2	NA	CSARAEAPINTGELFF	TGCAGTGCTAGAGCCGAAGCACCAATAAACACCGGGGAGCTGTTTTTT
TRBV5-1	many	TRBJ2-3	TRBD2	CASSLVSGGHTQYF	TGCGCCAGCAGCTTAGTCAGCGGGGGGCATACGCAGTATTTT
TRBV11-2	many	TRBJ2-5	TRBD2	CASSPGSGATVETQYF	TGTGCCAGCAGCCCCGGCAGCGGGGCCACGGTTGAGACCCAGTACTTC
TRBV6-1	NA	TRBJ2-7	TRBD2	CATKRGGLYEQYF	TGTGCCACCAAGCGGGGGGGGCTATACGAGCAGTACTTC
TRBV12-5	many	TRBJ1-1	TRBD1	CASGLVRTFRDRDGNTEAFF	TGTGCTAGTGGTTTGGTAAGGACCTTCCGGGACAGGGACGGGAACACTGAAGCTTTCTTT
TRBV5-1	many	TRBJ1-6	NA	CASSLADSPLHF	TGCGCCAGCAGCTTGGCAGATTCACCCCTCCACTTT
TRBV20-1	many	TRBJ2-7	NA	CSAVAGALGDYEQYF	TGCAGTGCCGTTGCCGGGGCCCTGGGTGACTACGAGCAGTACTTC
TRBV13	many	TRBJ2-5	TRBD2	CASSQRLAGGSETQYF	TGTGCCAGCAGCCAAAGACTAGCGGGAGGATCAGAGACCCAGTACTTC